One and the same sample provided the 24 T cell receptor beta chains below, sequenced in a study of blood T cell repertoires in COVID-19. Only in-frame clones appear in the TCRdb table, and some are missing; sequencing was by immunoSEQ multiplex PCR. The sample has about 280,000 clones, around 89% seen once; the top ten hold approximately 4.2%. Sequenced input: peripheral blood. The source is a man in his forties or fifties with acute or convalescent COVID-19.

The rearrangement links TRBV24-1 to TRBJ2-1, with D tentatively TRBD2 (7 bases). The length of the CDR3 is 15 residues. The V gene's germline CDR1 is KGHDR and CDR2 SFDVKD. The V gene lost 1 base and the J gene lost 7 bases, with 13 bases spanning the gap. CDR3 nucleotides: TGTGCCACCAGTGATTTAGCCGGGGGGCGGAATGAGCAGTTCTTC. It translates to CATSDLAGGRNEQFF.

CDR3 in amino acids: CASSPDRGFNEQFF. In DNA, the CDR3 is TGCGCCAGCAGTCCGGACAGGGGATTTAATGAGCAGTTCTTC. The rearrangement links TRBV5-1 to TRBJ2-1, with 9 bases aligning to TRBD1. The germline CDR1 and CDR2 sequences are SGHRS and YFSETQ. This CDR3 contains 14 residues. The V gene end was trimmed by 5 bases and the J gene end by 7 bases; junction bases not matched to a gene: 7.

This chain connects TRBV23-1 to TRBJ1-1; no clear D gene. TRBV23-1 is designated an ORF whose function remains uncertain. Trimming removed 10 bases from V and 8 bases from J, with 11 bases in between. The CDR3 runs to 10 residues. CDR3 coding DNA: TGCGCCATCCGGGGTAACGAAGCTTTCTTT. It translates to CAIRGNEAFF.

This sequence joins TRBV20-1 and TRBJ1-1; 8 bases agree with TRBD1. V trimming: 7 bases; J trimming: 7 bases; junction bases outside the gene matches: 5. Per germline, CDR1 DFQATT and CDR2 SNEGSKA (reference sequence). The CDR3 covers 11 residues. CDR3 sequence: CSVHRGVEAFF. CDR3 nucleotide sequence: TGCAGTGTCCACAGGGGGGTTGAAGCTTTCTTT.

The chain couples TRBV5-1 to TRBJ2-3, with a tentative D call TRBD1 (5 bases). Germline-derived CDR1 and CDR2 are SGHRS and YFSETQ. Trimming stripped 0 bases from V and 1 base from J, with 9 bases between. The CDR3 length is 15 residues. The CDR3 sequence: CASSLGGAGTDTQYF. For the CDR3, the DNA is TGCGCCAGCAGCTTGGGTGGGGCGGGCACAGATACGCAGTATTTT.

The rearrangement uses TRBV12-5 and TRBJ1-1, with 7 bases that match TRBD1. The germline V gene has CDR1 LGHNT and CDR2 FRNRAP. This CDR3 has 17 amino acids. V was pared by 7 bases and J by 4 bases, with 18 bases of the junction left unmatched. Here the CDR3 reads CASVPRVRGGGGTEAFF. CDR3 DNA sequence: TGTGCTAGTGTCCCCCGGGTGCGAGGGGGCGGAGGCACTGAAGCTTTCTTT.

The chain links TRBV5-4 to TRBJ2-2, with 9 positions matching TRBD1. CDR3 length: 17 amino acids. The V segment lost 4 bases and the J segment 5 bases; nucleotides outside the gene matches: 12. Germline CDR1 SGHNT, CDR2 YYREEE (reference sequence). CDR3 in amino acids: CASSRAKGQGPTGELFF. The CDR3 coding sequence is TGTGCCAGCAGCCGGGCTAAGGGACAGGGTCCAACCGGGGAGCTGTTTTTT.

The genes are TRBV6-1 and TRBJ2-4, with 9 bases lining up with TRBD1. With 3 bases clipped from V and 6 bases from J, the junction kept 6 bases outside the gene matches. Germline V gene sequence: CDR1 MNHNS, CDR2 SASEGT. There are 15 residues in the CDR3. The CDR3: CASSETGQGGNIQYF. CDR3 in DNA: TGTGCCAGCAGTGAGACGGGACAGGGCGGAAACATTCAGTACTTC.

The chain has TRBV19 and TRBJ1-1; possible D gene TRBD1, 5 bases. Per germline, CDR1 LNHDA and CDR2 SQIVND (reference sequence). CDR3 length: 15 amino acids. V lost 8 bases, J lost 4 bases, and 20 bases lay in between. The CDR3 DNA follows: TGTGCCAGTGCCGGGGGACCAGGGCGGAGCACTGAAGCTTTCTTT. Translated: CASAGGPGRSTEAFF.

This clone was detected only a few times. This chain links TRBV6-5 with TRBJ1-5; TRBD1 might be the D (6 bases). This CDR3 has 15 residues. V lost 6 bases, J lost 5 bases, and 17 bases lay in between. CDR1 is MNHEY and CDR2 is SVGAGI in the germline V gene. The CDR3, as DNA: TGTGCCAGCAGCCGCACCGGGACACCATATCAGCCCCAGCATTTT. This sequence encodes CASSRTGTPYQPQHF.

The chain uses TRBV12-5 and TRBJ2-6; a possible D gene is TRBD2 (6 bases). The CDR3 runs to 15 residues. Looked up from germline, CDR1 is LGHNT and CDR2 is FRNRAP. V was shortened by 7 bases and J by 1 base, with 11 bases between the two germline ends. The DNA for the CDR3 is TGTGCTAGTGCCCAAGGAGGGTCTGGGGCCAACGTCCTGACTTTC. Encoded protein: CASAQGGSGANVLTF.

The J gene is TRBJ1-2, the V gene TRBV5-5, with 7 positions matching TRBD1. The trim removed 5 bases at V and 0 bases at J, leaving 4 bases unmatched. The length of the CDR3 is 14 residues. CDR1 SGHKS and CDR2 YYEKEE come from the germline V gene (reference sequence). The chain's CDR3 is CASSFGTANYGYTF. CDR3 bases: TGTGCCAGCAGTTTCGGGACAGCTAACTATGGCTACACCTTC.

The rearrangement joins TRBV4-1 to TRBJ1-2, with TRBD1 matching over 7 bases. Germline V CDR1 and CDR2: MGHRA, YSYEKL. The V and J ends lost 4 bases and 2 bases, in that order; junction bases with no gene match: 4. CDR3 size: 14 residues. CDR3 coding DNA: TGCGCCAGCAGCCCATCACAGGGGAACTATGGCTACACCTTC. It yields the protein CASSPSQGNYGYTF.

CDR3 DNA sequence: TGTGCCAGCAGCCGACCCGGACAGGGGGCTGGAACCGGGGAGCTGTTTTTT. Amino acids: CASSRPGQGAGTGELFF. This chain links TRBV5-4 with TRBJ2-2; 11 bases are a match to TRBD1. V dropped 4 bases and J dropped 5; count of bases not matched to a gene: 10. Per the germline V gene, CDR1 is SGHNT and CDR2 is YYREEE (reference sequence). The CDR3 spans 17 residues. The full variable domain, rest sourced from reference TRBV5-4 and TRBJ2-2, is ETGVTQSPTHLIKTRGQQVTLRCSSQSGHNTVSWYQQALGQGPQFIFQYYREEENGRGNFPPRFSGLQFPNYSSELNVNALELDDSALYLCASSRPGQGAGTGELFFGEGSRLTVL.

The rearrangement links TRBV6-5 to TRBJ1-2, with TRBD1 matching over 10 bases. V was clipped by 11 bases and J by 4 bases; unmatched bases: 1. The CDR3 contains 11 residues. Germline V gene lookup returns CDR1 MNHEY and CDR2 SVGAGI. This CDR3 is CAGQGVYGYTF. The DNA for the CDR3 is TGTGCCGGACAGGGGGTCTATGGCTACACCTTC.

DNA of the CDR3: TGTGCCGCCTCGGGACAGTTCAATCAGCCCCAGCATTTT. This codes for CAASGQFNQPQHF. The chain recombines TRBV6-5 with TRBJ1-5; TRBD1 matches 7 bases. From germline, CDR1 is MNHEY and CDR2 SVGAGI. V was pared by 11 bases and J by 3 bases, with 7 bases of the junction left unmatched. This CDR3 spans 13 amino acids.

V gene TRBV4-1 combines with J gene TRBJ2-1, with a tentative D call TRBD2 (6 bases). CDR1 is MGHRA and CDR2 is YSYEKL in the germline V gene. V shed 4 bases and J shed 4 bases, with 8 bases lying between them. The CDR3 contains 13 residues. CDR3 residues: CASSLGTYNEQFF. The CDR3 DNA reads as TGCGCCAGCAGCCTCGGGACTTACAATGAGCAGTTCTTC.

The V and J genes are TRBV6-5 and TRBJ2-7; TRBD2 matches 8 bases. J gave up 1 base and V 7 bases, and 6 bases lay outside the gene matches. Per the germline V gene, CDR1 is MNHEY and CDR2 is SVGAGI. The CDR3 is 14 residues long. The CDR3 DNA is TGTGCCAGCAAAGTGGCGGGGGGTTCCTACGAGCAGTACTTC. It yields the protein CASKVAGGSYEQYF.

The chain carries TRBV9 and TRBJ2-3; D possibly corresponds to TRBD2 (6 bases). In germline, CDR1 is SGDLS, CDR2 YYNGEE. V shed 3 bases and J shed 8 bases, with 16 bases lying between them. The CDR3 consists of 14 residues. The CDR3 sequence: CASSASTSSSTQYF. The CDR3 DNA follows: TGTGCCAGCAGCGCCAGCACTAGCTCCAGTACGCAGTATTTT. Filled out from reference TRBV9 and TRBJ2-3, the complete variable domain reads DSGVTQTPKHLITATGQRVTLRCSPRSGDLSVYWYQQSLDQGLQFLIQYYNGEERAKGNILERFSAQQFPDLHSELNLSSLELGDSALYFCASSASTSSSTQYFGPGTRLTVL.

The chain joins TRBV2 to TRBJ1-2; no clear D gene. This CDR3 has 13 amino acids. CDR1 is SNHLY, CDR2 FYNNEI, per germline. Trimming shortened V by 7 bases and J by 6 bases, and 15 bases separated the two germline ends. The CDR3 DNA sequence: TGTGCCAGCACCCTCGGAGAGGTCAATGGCTACACCTTC. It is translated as CASTLGEVNGYTF.

The DNA of the CDR3 is TGTGCCAGCAGGGGACTGATACCGAATCAGCCCCAGCATTTT. Protein sequence: CASRGLIPNQPQHF. The chain couples TRBV6-5 to TRBJ1-5; D possibly corresponds to TRBD1 (5 bases). Trimming took off 6 bases at V and 4 bases at J, with 13 bases between the two ends. From germline, CDR1 is MNHEY and CDR2 SVGAGI. The CDR3 runs 14 residues.

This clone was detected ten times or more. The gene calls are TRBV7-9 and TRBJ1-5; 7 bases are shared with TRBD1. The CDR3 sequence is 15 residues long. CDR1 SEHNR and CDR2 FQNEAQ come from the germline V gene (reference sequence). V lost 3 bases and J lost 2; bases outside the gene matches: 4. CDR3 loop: CASSLRTGGNQPQHF. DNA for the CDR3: TGTGCCAGCAGCTTGAGGACAGGTGGCAATCAGCCCCAGCATTTT.

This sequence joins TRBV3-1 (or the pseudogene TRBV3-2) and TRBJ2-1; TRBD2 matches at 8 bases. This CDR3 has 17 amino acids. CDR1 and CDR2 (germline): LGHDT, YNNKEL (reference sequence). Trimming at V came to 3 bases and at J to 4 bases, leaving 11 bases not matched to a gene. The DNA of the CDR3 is TGTGCCAGCAGCCATTTAGGCCTCGCGGGGGGTTACAATGAGCAGTTCTTC. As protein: CASSHLGLAGGYNEQFF.

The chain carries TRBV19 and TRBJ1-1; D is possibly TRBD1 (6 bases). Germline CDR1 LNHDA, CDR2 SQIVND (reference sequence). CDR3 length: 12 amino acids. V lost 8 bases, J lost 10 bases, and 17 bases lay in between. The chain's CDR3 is CASAPGTRGAFF. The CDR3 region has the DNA TGTGCCAGTGCCCCCGGGACAAGGGGAGCTTTCTTT. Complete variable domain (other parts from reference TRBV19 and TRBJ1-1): DGGITQSPKYLFRKEGQNVTLSCEQNLNHDAMYWYRQDPGQGLRLIYYSQIVNDFQKGDIAEGYSVSREKKESFPLTVTSAQKNPTAFYLCASAPGTRGAFFGQGTRLTVV.